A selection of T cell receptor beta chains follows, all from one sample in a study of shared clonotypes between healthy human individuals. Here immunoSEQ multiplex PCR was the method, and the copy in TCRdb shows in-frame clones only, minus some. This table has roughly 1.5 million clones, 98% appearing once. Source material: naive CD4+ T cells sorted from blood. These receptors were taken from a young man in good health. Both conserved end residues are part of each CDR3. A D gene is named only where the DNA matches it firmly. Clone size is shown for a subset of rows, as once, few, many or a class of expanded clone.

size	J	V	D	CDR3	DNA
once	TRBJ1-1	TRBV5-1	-	CASSILGGHTEAFF	TGCGCCAGCAGCATCCTCGGCGGGCACACTGAAGCTTTCTTT
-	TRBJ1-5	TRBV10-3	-	CATTPQGTNQPQHF	TGTGCCACCACACCACAGGGCACAAATCAGCCCCAGCATTTT
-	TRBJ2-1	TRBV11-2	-	CASSPGLEYYNEQFF	TGTGCCAGCAGCCCGGGACTGGAGTATTACAATGAGCAGTTCTTC
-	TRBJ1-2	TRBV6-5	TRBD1	CASSSTGTGSDGYTF	TGTGCCAGCAGTTCCACCGGGACAGGTTCGGATGGCTACACCTTC
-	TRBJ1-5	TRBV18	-	CASSLNQQGSNQPQHF	TGTGCCAGCTCACTAAATCAACAGGGTAGCAATCAGCCCCAGCATTTT
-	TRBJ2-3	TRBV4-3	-	CASSQVETGVKDTQYF	TGCGCCAGCAGCCAAGTAGAAACGGGAGTTAAAGATACGCAGTATTTT
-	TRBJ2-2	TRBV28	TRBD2	CASSPWTSGSTGELFF	TGTGCCAGCAGTCCCTGGACTAGCGGGAGCACCGGGGAGCTGTTTTTT
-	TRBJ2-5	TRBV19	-	CASSSPGETQYF	TGTGCCAGTAGTTCGCCTGGGGAGACCCAGTACTTC
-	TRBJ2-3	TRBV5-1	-	CASSEAQYVDTQYF	TGCGCCAGCAGCGAGGCCCAGTACGTAGATACGCAGTATTTT
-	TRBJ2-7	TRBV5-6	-	CASSLYGDYEQYF	TGTGCCAGCAGCTTATACGGAGATTACGAGCAGTACTTC
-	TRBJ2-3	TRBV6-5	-	CASSYDFYTDTQYF	TGTGCCAGCAGTTACGACTTCTACACAGATACGCAGTATTTT
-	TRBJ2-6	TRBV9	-	CASSPRAGGGTGANVLTF	TGTGCCAGCAGCCCTAGAGCAGGGGGAGGCACCGGGGCCAACGTCCTGACTTTC
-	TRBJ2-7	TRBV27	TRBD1	CASRQGVTYEQYF	TGTGCCAGCAGGCAGGGGGTAACCTACGAGCAGTACTTC
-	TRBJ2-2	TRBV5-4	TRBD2	CASSTGTRIGTGELFF	TGTGCCAGCAGCACCGGGACTAGGATAGGCACCGGGGAGCTGTTTTTT
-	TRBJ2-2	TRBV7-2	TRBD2	CASSLRGGGRAGELFF	TGTGCCAGCAGCTTACGAGGCGGGGGGCGCGCCGGGGAGCTGTTTTTT
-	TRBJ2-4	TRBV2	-	CASSELSQGPIQYF	TGTGCCAGCAGTGAACTTAGCCAGGGACCCATTCAGTACTTC
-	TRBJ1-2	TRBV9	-	CASSGPPGLYGYTF	TGTGCCAGCAGCGGTCCCCCCGGGCTATATGGCTACACCTTC
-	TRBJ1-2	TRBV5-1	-	CASSPLSVYGYTF	TGCGCCAGCAGCCCACTATCAGTGTATGGCTACACCTTC
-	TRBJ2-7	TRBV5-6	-	CASSLTVGPQSSGQYF	TGTGCCAGCAGCTTGACTGTTGGGCCTCAGTCCTCCGGGCAGTACTTC
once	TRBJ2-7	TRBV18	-	CASSPGGAPYEQYF	TGTGCCAGCTCACCAGGAGGGGCACCCTACGAGCAGTACTTC
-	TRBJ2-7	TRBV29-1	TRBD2	CSVDRPGLAGAYEQYF	TGCAGCGTGGATCGTCCGGGACTAGCGGGAGCCTACGAGCAGTACTTC
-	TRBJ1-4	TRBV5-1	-	CASSLAGTPNEKLFF	TGCGCCAGCAGCTTGGCCGGGACACCGAATGAAAAACTGTTTTTT
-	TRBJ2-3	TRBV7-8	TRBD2	CASSPLRLAGGADTQYF	TGTGCCAGCAGCCCACTTCGACTAGCGGGGGGTGCAGATACGCAGTATTTT
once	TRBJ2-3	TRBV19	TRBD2	CASQAGGGTDTQYF	TGTGCCAGCCAAGCGGGAGGGGGCACAGATACGCAGTATTTT
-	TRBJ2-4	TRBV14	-	CASSQDTIGLAKNIQYF	TGTGCCAGCAGCCAAGATACTATCGGCTTGGCCAAAAACATTCAGTACTTC
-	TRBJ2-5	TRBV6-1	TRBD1	CASRATGLATQYF	TGTGCCAGCAGAGCGACAGGGCTGGCGACCCAGTACTTC
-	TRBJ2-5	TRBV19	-	CASSTRGRETQYF	TGTGCCAGTAGTACCCGGGGGCGGGAGACCCAGTACTTC
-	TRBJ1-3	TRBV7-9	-	CASSFSLPLENSGNTIYF	TGTGCCAGCAGCTTTAGCCTCCCCCTAGAAAACTCTGGAAACACCATATATTTT
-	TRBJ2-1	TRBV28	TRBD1	CASSLPGTAKGAYNEQFF	TGTGCCAGCAGTTTACCCGGGACAGCCAAGGGCGCCTACAATGAGCAGTTCTTC
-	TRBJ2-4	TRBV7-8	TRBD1	CASSPNDRVVKNIQYF	TGTGCCAGCAGCCCCAATGACAGGGTGGTCAAAAACATTCAGTACTTC
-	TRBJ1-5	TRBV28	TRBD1	CASRLERGQPGNQPQHF	TGTGCCAGCAGGCTAGAGAGGGGGCAGCCGGGCAATCAGCCCCAGCATTTT
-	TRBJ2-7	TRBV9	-	CASSVGRGNYEQYF	TGTGCCAGCAGCGTAGGCAGGGGAAACTACGAGCAGTACTTC
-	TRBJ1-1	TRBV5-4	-	CASSPTAGRMNTEAFF	TGTGCCAGCAGCCCTACAGCGGGGCGAATGAACACTGAAGCTTTCTTT
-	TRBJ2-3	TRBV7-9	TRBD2	CASSTFSGRPTDTQYF	TGTGCCAGCAGCACCTTTAGCGGGAGGCCCACAGATACGCAGTATTTT
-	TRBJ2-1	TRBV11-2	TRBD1	CASSSLPGQSLKQFF	TGTGCCAGCAGCTCTTTACCGGGACAGAGTCTGAAACAGTTCTTC
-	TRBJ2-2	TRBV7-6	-	CASSLMEGGELFF	TGTGCCAGCAGCTTAATGGAGGGCGGGGAGCTGTTTTTT
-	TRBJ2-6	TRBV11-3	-	CASSVSGANVLTF	TGTGCCAGCTCAGTGTCTGGGGCCAACGTCCTGACTTTC
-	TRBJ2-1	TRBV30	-	CAWSVRGGVYNEQFF	TGTGCCTGGAGTGTACGGGGCGGAGTTTACAATGAGCAGTTCTTC
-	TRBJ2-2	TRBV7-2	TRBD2	CASSLTSGRAIGELFF	TGTGCCAGCAGCTTGACTAGCGGGAGGGCCATCGGGGAGCTGTTTTTT
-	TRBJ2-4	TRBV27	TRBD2	CASISPRTSGSWLIQYF	TGTGCCAGCATCTCCCCCCGTACTAGCGGGAGTTGGCTCATTCAGTACTTC
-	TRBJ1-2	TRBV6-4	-	CASRPQGGSLGYTF	TGTGCCAGCAGGCCACAGGGTGGGAGTTTAGGCTACACCTTC
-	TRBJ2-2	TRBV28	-	CASSFVVGLNTGELFF	TGTGCCAGCAGTTTCGTTGTGGGTTTAAACACCGGGGAGCTGTTTTTT
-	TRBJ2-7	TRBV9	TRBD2	CASSVEGGRTPFFEQYF	TGTGCCAGCAGCGTAGAGGGCGGGAGGACTCCGTTTTTCGAGCAGTACTTC
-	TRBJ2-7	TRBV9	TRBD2	CASSPRASGVTYEQYF	TGTGCCAGCAGCCCCCGGGCTAGCGGGGTGACCTACGAGCAGTACTTC
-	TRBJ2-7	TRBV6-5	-	CASSYDSYSYEQYF	TGTGCCAGCAGTTACGACAGTTACTCCTACGAGCAGTACTTC
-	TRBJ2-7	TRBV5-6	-	CASSLAGMAARRGEQYF	TGTGCCAGCAGCTTGGCGGGTATGGCAGCCCGAAGGGGCGAGCAGTACTTC
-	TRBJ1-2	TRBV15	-	CATSRDLKNGYTF	TGTGCCACCAGCAGAGATCTGAAGAATGGCTACACCTTC
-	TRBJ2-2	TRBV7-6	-	CASSLKFAGDTGELFF	TGTGCCAGCAGCTTAAAGTTTGCGGGTGACACCGGGGAGCTGTTTTTT
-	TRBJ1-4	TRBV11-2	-	CASRWQYATNEKLFF	TGTGCCAGCAGGTGGCAGTACGCAACTAATGAAAAACTGTTTTTT
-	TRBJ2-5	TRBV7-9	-	CASSLYGGGSAETQYF	TGTGCCAGCAGCTTATATGGGGGAGGATCTGCGGAGACCCAGTACTTC
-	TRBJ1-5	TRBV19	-	CASSNPGIPGDQPQHF	TGTGCCAGTAGTAACCCAGGGATCCCGGGGGATCAGCCCCAGCATTTT
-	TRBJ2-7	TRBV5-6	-	CASRPSGEEYEQYF	TGTGCCAGCAGGCCGTCGGGAGAGGAGTACGAGCAGTACTTC
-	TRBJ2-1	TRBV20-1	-	CSASPGDEQFF	TGCAGTGCTAGTCCGGGAGATGAGCAGTTCTTC
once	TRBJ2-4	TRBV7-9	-	CASSFAQNLAKNIQYF	TGTGCCAGCAGCTTTGCGCAGAACCTAGCCAAAAACATTCAGTACTTC
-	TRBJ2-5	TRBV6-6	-	CASRASGQETQYF	TGTGCCAGCAGGGCGTCAGGGCAGGAGACCCAGTACTTC
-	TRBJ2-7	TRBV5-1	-	CASSLDAYEQYF	TGCGCCAGCAGTTTGGACGCCTACGAGCAGTACTTC
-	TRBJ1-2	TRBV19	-	CASSIAPTGNYGYTF	TGTGCCAGTAGTATTGCTCCCACGGGAAACTATGGCTACACCTTC
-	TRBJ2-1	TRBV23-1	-	CASSHRRTAGRNEQFF	TGCGCCAGCAGTCACCGGAGGACAGCTGGACGGAATGAGCAGTTCTTC
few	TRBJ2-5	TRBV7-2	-	CASNPRGAQETQYF	TGTGCCAGCAATCCCCGGGGTGCCCAAGAGACCCAGTACTTC
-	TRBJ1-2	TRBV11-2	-	CASTPGDGYGYTF	TGTGCCAGTACCCCGGGGGATGGCTATGGCTACACCTTC